Below, 9 T cell receptor beta chains from the same sample are listed, as sequenced in a study of blood T cells in healthy people across ages. A sample-barcoded 5' primer and a J-beta primer mix were used in a second PCR of roughly 6 to 11 cycles. Each CDR3 protein gets one entry after TCRdb re-called the 5' RACE reads with MiXCR. Of about a million distinct CDR3 sequences detected, roughly 51% appear once; the ten largest clones hold 20% to 25%. Input material: blood. The receptors derive from a woman aged 55-75 years in good health.

This clonotype occurred many times. Written as DNA, the CDR3 is TGTGCCAGCAGTTTAGGAGTCGGGAAGACCCAGTACTTC. The encoded protein is CASSLGVGKTQYF. The rearrangement uses TRBV28 and TRBJ2-5; a possible D gene is TRBD2 (5 bases). The V gene lost 2 bases and the J gene lost 6 bases, with 10 bases spanning the gap. The CDR3 runs 13 residues. In germline, CDR1 is MDHEN, CDR2 SYDVKM.

This clonotype was seen a handful of times. The CDR3 loop is CASRRDRGGRRPDEQYF. The CDR3 nucleotides read TGTGCCAGCAGGCGGGACAGAGGAGGAAGAAGGCCAGACGAGCAGTACTTC. The chain employs TRBV7-8 and TRBJ2-7, with a possible D match to TRBD1 (7 bases). Germline assignment: CDR1 SGHVS and CDR2 FQNEAQ. The CDR3 has 17 amino acids. Between the trimmed V and J ends, which lost 6 bases and 5 bases, there was a span of 26 bases.

The chain is built from TRBV4-1 and TRBJ1-4; tentatively, D is TRBD1 (5 bases). Trimming took off 3 bases at V and 5 bases at J, with 28 bases between the two ends. Germline-derived CDR1 and CDR2 are MGHRA and YSYEKL. This CDR3 is 20 amino acids long. The chain's CDR3 is CASSHGPLGDPTGTNEKLFF. The CDR3 nucleotides read TGCGCCAGCAGCCATGGACCTTTGGGGGACCCCACGGGTACCAATGAAAAACTGTTTTTT.

The chain joins TRBV20-1 to TRBJ2-1; D is perhaps TRBD1 or TRBD2 (5 bases each). Trimming removed 6 bases at V and 0 bases at J, with 21 bases between. Looked up from germline, CDR1 is DFQATT and CDR2 is SNEGSKA (reference sequence). The CDR3 contains 17 residues. CDR3 coding DNA: TGCAGTGCGAGGGGCGATAACTTGCCGAGCTCCTACAATGAGCAGTTCTTC. This encodes CSARGDNLPSSYNEQFF.

A word on this clonotype: The junction departs from the called germline gene at one end, perhaps through a read error. This rearrangement joins TRBV28 to TRBJ2-4; 13 positions match TRBD2. Judging by the DNA end, TRBJ2-7 fits better; the J call may be wrong. The germline V gene encodes CDR1 MDHEN and CDR2 SYDVKM. This CDR3 has 19 amino acids. The CDR3 loop reads CASSPFPGTSGKGSYEQYF. Written as DNA, the CDR3 is TGTGCTAGCAGTCCTTTCCCCGGGACTAGCGGGAAAGGCTCTTACGAGCAGTACTTC.

The CDR3 DNA reads as TGCAGTGCCAGGGCCATCGGGACAGGGAGTCCCTACGAGCAGTACTTC. It specifies CSARAIGTGSPYEQYF. This sequence joins TRBV20-1 and TRBJ2-7, with 9 nucleotides matching TRBD1. Trimming removed 6 bases from V and 2 bases from J; junction bases left unmatched: 14. Germline V CDR1 and CDR2: DFQATT, SNEGSKA (reference sequence). The CDR3 runs to 16 residues.

The chain has TRBV10-3 and TRBJ2-3; 12 bases line up with TRBD2. The CDR3 length is 15 residues. With V trimmed by 10 bases and J by 1 base, 6 bases remained unmatched. Germline values: CDR1 ENHRY, CDR2 SYGVKD. DNA of the CDR3: TGTGCCAGCAAACTAGCGGGAGGTGGCACAGATACGCAGTATTTT. This gives the protein CASKLAGGGTDTQYF.

The chain couples TRBV20-1 to TRBJ2-7; 11 bases match TRBD2. In germline, CDR1 is DFQATT, CDR2 SNEGSKA (reference sequence). V shed 6 bases and J 2 bases; nucleotides not matched to a gene: 12. This CDR3 contains 16 residues. Here the CDR3 reads CSASGQPGLAAYEQYF. CDR3 nucleotide sequence: TGCAGTGCAAGCGGCCAACCGGGACTAGCGGCCTACGAGCAGTACTTC.

V usage is TRBV12-3 or TRBV12-4 and J usage is TRBJ2-3; possibly TRBD1 for D (6 bases). The CDR3 loop spans 14 amino acids. The CDR3 sequence is CASQGRVGTDVQYF. The CDR3 DNA reads as TGTGCTTCACAGGGCAGGGTGGGCACAGATGTGCAGTATTTT.